Shown below are 18 T cell receptor beta chains from a single sample sequenced in a study of CD8 T cells in Susac syndrome. RNA amounts of roughly 0.45 to 1 ug underwent reverse transcription with random hexamers. TCRdb reanalysed the immunoSEQ multiplex PCR reads using MiXCR and keeps one entry per CDR3 protein. The sample shows under 200,000 distinct CDR3 sequences, approximately 96% of them seen only once. The sample taken for sequencing was CD8+ T cells from PBMCs. Every receptor here comes from a human donor with multiple sclerosis.

The chain uses TRBV29-1 and TRBJ1-2; D may be TRBD1 (5 bases). The CDR3 is made up of 11 amino acids. Germline lookup yields CDR1 SQVTM and CDR2 ANQGSEA. The CDR3 nucleotides are TGCACCACCGAGACAGACTATGGCTACACCTTC. This encodes CTTETDYGYTF. The full variable domain, with the rest looked up from reference TRBV29-1 and TRBJ1-2, is SAVISQKPSRDICQRGTSLTIQCQVDSQVTMMFWYRQQPGQSLTLIATANQGSEATYESGFVIDKFPISRPNLTFSTLTVSNMSPEDSSIYLCTTETDYGYTFGSGTRLTVV.

J is TRBJ2-3 and V is TRBV15; D might be TRBD2 (6 bases). The V end was cut by 0 bases, the J end by 5 bases, with 9 bases between. The CDR3 has 14 amino acids. Germline V gene lookup returns CDR1 LNHNV and CDR2 YYDKDF (reference sequence). The CDR3 region has the DNA TGTGCCACCAGCAGAGATCGGGAGATAGATACGCAGTATTTT. Its translation: CATSRDREIDTQYF. Full variable domain (remainder filled in from reference TRBV15 and TRBJ2-3): DAMVIQNPRYQVTQFGKPVTLSCSQTLNHNVMYWYQQKSSQAPKLLFHYYDKDFNNEADTPDNFQSRRPNTSFCFLDIRSPGLGDTAMYLCATSRDREIDTQYFGPGTRLTVL.

The J gene is TRBJ2-4, the V gene TRBV30; 9 bases fit TRBD2. Germline V lookup: CDR1 GTSNPN, CDR2 SVGIG (reference sequence). The CDR3 loop spans 17 amino acids. After removal of 2 bases from V and 3 bases from J, the junction contained 11 bases not matched to a gene. The CDR3 sequence: CAWSPPPGLADKNIQYF. CDR3 coding DNA: TGTGCCTGGAGTCCTCCGCCGGGACTAGCCGACAAAAACATTCAGTACTTC.

The chain carries TRBV4-1 and TRBJ1-2; weak D call: TRBD1 (5 bases). V gave up 0 bases and J gave up 5 bases, with 10 bases separating them. This CDR3 region has 14 residues. Looked up from germline, CDR1 is MGHRA and CDR2 is YSYEKL. CDR3 in DNA: TGCGCCAGCAGCCAAGACCCGACAGATTATGGCTACACCTTC. Protein sequence: CASSQDPTDYGYTF.

V usage is TRBV20-1 and J usage is TRBJ2-1; TRBD2 aligns across 11 bases. The CDR3 extends over 15 amino acids. The V and J ends lost 5 bases and 6 bases, in that order; junction bases with no gene match: 9. Germline V gene sequence: CDR1 DFQATT, CDR2 SNEGSKA (reference sequence). CDR3 DNA sequence: TGCAGTGCTCTCCCACTAGCGGGAGATTTCAATGAGCAGTTCTTC. This gives the protein CSALPLAGDFNEQFF.

V usage is TRBV7-8 and J usage is TRBJ2-1; no definite D call. Trimming stripped 1 base from V and 8 bases from J, with 9 bases between. Germline CDR1 reads SGHVS; CDR2 reads FQNEAQ. The CDR3 contains 13 residues. The CDR3 region has the DNA TGTGCCAGCAGCTTAGAAGGTCGAGATGAGCAGTTCTTC. Amino acid sequence: CASSLEGRDEQFF.

This rearrangement joins TRBV27 to TRBJ2-5; the match to TRBD2 covers 8 bases. This CDR3 region has 14 residues. Per the germline V gene, CDR1 is MNHEY and CDR2 is SMNVEV (reference sequence). J gave up 7 bases and V 3 bases, and 7 bases lay outside the gene matches. This CDR3 reads CASSFRGGVGTQYF. For the CDR3, the DNA is TGTGCCAGCAGTTTCCGGGGGGGCGTCGGGACCCAGTACTTC.

This clonotype was seen once. This sequence joins TRBV7-8 and TRBJ1-2; D possibly corresponds to TRBD1 (5 bases). Trimming left V 1 base short and J 7 bases short, with 10 bases between. The CDR3 spans 13 residues. Looked up from germline, CDR1 is SGHVS and CDR2 is FQNEAQ. CDR3 sequence reads: CASSLGTSVGYTF. The CDR3 DNA sequence: TGTGCCAGCAGCTTAGGGACATCGGTTGGCTACACCTTC.

V gene TRBV29-1 combines with J gene TRBJ2-7, with TRBD1 matching 12 bases. Germline V gene lookup returns CDR1 SQVTM and CDR2 ANQGSEA. The CDR3 loop spans 16 amino acids. Trimming removed 5 bases from V and 2 bases from J; junction bases left unmatched: 10. The CDR3, as DNA: TGCAGCGTTAGCGGGTGGGACAGGGGGCCCACCTACGAGCAGTACTTC. It yields the protein CSVSGWDRGPTYEQYF.

This clonotype was recorded once. The J gene is TRBJ2-5, the V gene TRBV23-1; D might be TRBD1 or TRBD2, each matching 6 bases. TRBV23-1 is marked as an open reading frame, function uncertain. The CDR3 sequence is 14 residues long. Between the trimmed V and J ends, which lost 3 bases and 4 bases, there was a span of 12 bases. As DNA, the CDR3 is TGCGCCAGCAGTCATTGGGGGCGGGGAGAGACCCAGTACTTC. This encodes CASSHWGRGETQYF.

This sequence joins TRBV25-1 and TRBJ2-4; D uncertain. Germline assignment: CDR1 MGHDK and CDR2 SYGVNS. This CDR3 region has 13 residues. Trimming cost V 4 bases and J 3 bases, with 7 bases left between them. CDR3 nucleotides: TGTGCCAGCAGTGGGTGGGGCAAAAACATTCAGTACTTC. Protein sequence: CASSGWGKNIQYF.

V and J are TRBV4-1 and TRBJ2-3; D is unresolved. Trimming stripped 1 base from V and 1 base from J, with 12 bases between. Germline V lookup: CDR1 MGHRA, CDR2 YSYEKL. The CDR3 spans 16 residues. CDR3 region: CASSQVMAVRTDTQYF. CDR3 in DNA: TGCGCCAGCAGCCAAGTCATGGCGGTACGCACAGATACGCAGTATTTT.

The chain joins TRBV7-9 to TRBJ2-3; D is perhaps TRBD1 (6 bases). The V end was cut by 0 bases, the J end by 3 bases, with 7 bases between. The CDR3 spans 14 residues. Germline CDR1 is SEHNR and CDR2 is FQNEAQ (reference sequence). CDR3 DNA: TGTGCCAGCAGCTTAGCGGGACAAACAGATACGCAGTATTTT. Protein product: CASSLAGQTDTQYF.

The chain carries TRBV27 and TRBJ2-3; D is tentatively TRBD1 or TRBD2 (5 bases each). Trimming took off 7 bases at V and 4 bases at J, with 15 bases between the two ends. The CDR3 loop spans 14 amino acids. Germline V CDR1 and CDR2: MNHEY, SMNVEV (reference sequence). For the CDR3, the DNA is TGTGCCAGCACCATGGGGGATGCAGCAGATACGCAGTATTTT. This gives the protein CASTMGDAADTQYF.

The chain employs TRBV20-1 and TRBJ1-1, with a tentative D call TRBD1 (5 bases). V shed 6 bases and J shed 3 bases, with 14 bases lying between them. Per the germline V gene, CDR1 is DFQATT and CDR2 is SNEGSKA (reference sequence). This CDR3 contains 13 residues. The DNA for the CDR3 is TGCAGTGCGCACTCGGGGGTTCACACTGAAGCTTTCTTT. Its translation is CSAHSGVHTEAFF.

This chain connects TRBV28 to TRBJ2-5; D is ambiguous. V was clipped by 6 bases and J by 1 base, with 12 bases between them. This CDR3 is built from 14 residues. The germline gives CDR1 MDHEN, CDR2 SYDVKM. The CDR3 coding sequence is TGTGCCAGCAGCCCGAACCAGATCCAAGAGACCCAGTACTTC. This gives the protein CASSPNQIQETQYF.

The J gene is TRBJ2-7, the V gene TRBV28; D tentatively reads TRBD1 or TRBD2 (5 bases each). Trimming took 2 bases from V and 5 from J, leaving 16 bases between them. Germline V gene data show CDR1 as MDHEN and CDR2 as SYDVKM. The CDR3 is made up of 15 amino acids. CDR3 DNA: TGTGCCAGCAGTTTACTCCCCCACCGGGGACACGAGCAGTACTTC. Translation gives CASSLLPHRGHEQYF.

V gene TRBV9 combines with J gene TRBJ2-5; 9 bases agree with TRBD2. CDR1 and CDR2 (germline): SGDLS, YYNGEE. This CDR3 spans 18 amino acids. V was clipped by 3 bases and J by 4 bases; unmatched bases: 16. The CDR3 loop reads CASSEGGGVAGVGETQYF. CDR3 coding DNA: TGTGCCAGCAGCGAGGGCGGTGGAGTAGCGGGGGTGGGAGAGACCCAGTACTTC.